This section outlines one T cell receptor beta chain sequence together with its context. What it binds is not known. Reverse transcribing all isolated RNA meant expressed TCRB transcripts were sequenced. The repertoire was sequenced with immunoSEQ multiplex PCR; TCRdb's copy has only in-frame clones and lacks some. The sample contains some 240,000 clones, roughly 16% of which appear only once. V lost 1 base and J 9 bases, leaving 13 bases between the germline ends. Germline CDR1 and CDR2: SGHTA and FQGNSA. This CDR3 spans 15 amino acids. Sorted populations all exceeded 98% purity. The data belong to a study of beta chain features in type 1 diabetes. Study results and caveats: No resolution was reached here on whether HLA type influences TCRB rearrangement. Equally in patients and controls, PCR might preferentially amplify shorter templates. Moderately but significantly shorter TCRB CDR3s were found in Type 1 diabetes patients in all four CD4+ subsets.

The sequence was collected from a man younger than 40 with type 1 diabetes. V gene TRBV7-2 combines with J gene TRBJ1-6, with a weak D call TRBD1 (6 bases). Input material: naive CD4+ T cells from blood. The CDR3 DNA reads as TGTGCCAGCAGCTTAGGGCCAGGGGATGGTTCACCCCTCCACTTT. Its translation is CASSLGPGDGSPLHF.